These T cell receptor beta chains were read from a single sample in a study of regulatory T cells in long-lasting Graves disease. TCRdb re-called the multiplex PCR reads through MiXCR, storing one row per CDR3 protein. The profile shows under 450,000 distinct CDR3 sequences, roughly 16% of them singletons. In addition, the sample was reused for a study of T cells in Graves' hyperthyroidism and ophthalmopathy.

The starting material was peripheral blood mononuclear cells (PBMCs), obtained at new diagnosis, from a patient treated with antithyroid drugs. The receptors were gathered from a woman aged 18 to 35 with Graves disease. Each CDR3 is given with its conserved first and last residue. Each record gives: V gene, J gene, D gene, clone size, CDR3 protein, CDR3 DNA. The D gene is left open where the match is weak. Clone size is not always given. Where it is, it says once, few, many or a class for expanded clones.

V gene: TRBV7-3; J gene: TRBJ2-1; D gene: .; clone size: few; CDR3 protein: CASSLMLSGAFEQFF; CDR3 DNA: TGTGCCAGCAGCTTAATGCTGTCTGGGGCGTTTGAGCAGTTCTTC
V gene: TRBV20-1; J gene: TRBJ2-3; D gene: .; clone size: many; CDR3 protein: CSARPASATSTDTQYF; CDR3 DNA: TGCAGTGCTAGACCAGCTAGCGCTACTAGCACAGATACGCAGTATTTT
V gene: TRBV2; J gene: TRBJ1-2; D gene: .; clone size: many; CDR3 protein: CASTPEGGGYTF; CDR3 DNA: TGTGCCAGCACCCCAGAGGGCGGAGGCTACACCTTC
V gene: TRBV4-2; J gene: TRBJ2-7; D gene: .; clone size: few; CDR3 protein: CASSQGGSQTGEQYF; CDR3 DNA: TGTGCCAGCAGCCAAGGAGGCAGCCAAACGGGGGAGCAGTACTTC
V gene: TRBV20-1; J gene: TRBJ1-5; D gene: .; clone size: .; CDR3 protein: CSATPRQGSNQPQHF; CDR3 DNA: TGCAGTGCTACTCCTAGGCAAGGAAGCAATCAGCCCCAGCATTTT
V gene: TRBV5-1; J gene: TRBJ2-3; D gene: .; clone size: many; CDR3 protein: CASSLASEVDTQYF; CDR3 DNA: TGCGCCAGCAGCTTGGCTTCGGAGGTAGATACGCAGTATTTT
V gene: TRBV9; J gene: TRBJ2-1; D gene: TRBD2; clone size: .; CDR3 protein: CASSGPYGGENNEQFF; CDR3 DNA: TGTGCCAGCAGCGGGCCGTACGGGGGGGAGAACAATGAGCAGTTCTTC
V gene: TRBV3-1; J gene: TRBJ1-1; D gene: .; clone size: .; CDR3 protein: CASSQARHTEAFF; CDR3 DNA: TGTGCCAGCAGCCAAGCGAGGCACACTGAAGCTTTCTTT
V gene: TRBV28; J gene: TRBJ2-2; D gene: .; clone size: many; CDR3 protein: CASLTRVENTGELFF; CDR3 DNA: TGTGCCAGCCTGACTAGAGTAGAGAACACCGGGGAGCTGTTTTTT
V gene: TRBV30; J gene: TRBJ2-3; D gene: .; clone size: many; CDR3 protein: CAWSTGRMSTDTQYF; CDR3 DNA: TGTGCCTGGAGTACTGGACGGATGAGCACAGATACGCAGTATTTT
V gene: TRBV10-3; J gene: TRBJ1-1; D gene: .; clone size: many; CDR3 protein: CAIRIGVNTEAFF; CDR3 DNA: TGTGCCATCAGAATAGGGGTGAACACTGAAGCTTTCTTT
V gene: TRBV5-1; J gene: TRBJ2-7; D gene: .; clone size: many; CDR3 protein: CASSFPFLDQQTTLTKTSYEQYF; CDR3 DNA: TGCGCCAGCAGCTTCCCCTTTCTGGACCAACAAACGACCCTGACAAAAACATCCTACGAGCAGTACTTC
V gene: TRBV4-1; J gene: TRBJ2-5; D gene: TRBD2; clone size: few; CDR3 protein: CASSQPTSFETQYF; CDR3 DNA: TGCGCCAGCAGCCAACCGACTAGCTTCGAGACCCAGTACTTC
V gene: TRBV27; J gene: TRBJ1-2; D gene: TRBD1; clone size: many; CDR3 protein: CASSSPGGGGYTF; CDR3 DNA: TGTGCCAGCAGCTCCCCAGGGGGAGGTGGCTACACCTTC
V gene: TRBV25-1; J gene: TRBJ2-7; D gene: TRBD2; clone size: .; CDR3 protein: CASSEYGAGGSSEQYF; CDR3 DNA: TGTGCCAGCAGTGAATACGGAGCGGGGGGGAGTTCCGAGCAGTACTTC
V gene: TRBV19; J gene: TRBJ1-6; D gene: .; clone size: .; CDR3 protein: CASSYTREPLHF; CDR3 DNA: TGTGCCAGTAGCTACACAAGGGAACCCCTCCACTTT
V gene: TRBV30; J gene: TRBJ1-5; D gene: TRBD1; clone size: many; CDR3 protein: CAWDRADNQPQHF; CDR3 DNA: TGTGCCTGGGACAGGGCAGATAATCAGCCCCAGCATTTT
V gene: TRBV20-1; J gene: TRBJ2-7; D gene: .; clone size: .; CDR3 protein: CSARSRAEQYF; CDR3 DNA: TGCAGTGCTAGAAGCAGGGCCGAGCAGTACTTC
V gene: TRBV20-1; J gene: TRBJ2-1; D gene: TRBD2; clone size: .; CDR3 protein: CSASGTSWSSYNEQFF; CDR3 DNA: TGCAGTGCTAGTGGGACTAGCTGGAGCTCCTACAATGAGCAGTTCTTC
V gene: TRBV2; J gene: TRBJ2-3; D gene: .; clone size: many; CDR3 protein: CASSDPTDTQYF; CDR3 DNA: TGTGCCAGCAGTGACCCGACAGATACGCAGTATTTT
V gene: TRBV19; J gene: TRBJ1-1; D gene: .; clone size: many; CDR3 protein: CASSRVSNTEAFF; CDR3 DNA: TGTGCCAGTAGTCGGGTGTCGAACACTGAAGCTTTCTTT
V gene: TRBV29-1; J gene: TRBJ2-7; D gene: .; clone size: .; CDR3 protein: CSVEIQHYEQYF; CDR3 DNA: TGCAGCGTTGAAATACAGCACTACGAGCAGTACTTC
V gene: TRBV6-2/TRBV6-3; J gene: TRBJ2-5; D gene: TRBD2; clone size: few; CDR3 protein: CASRLGAGETQYF; CDR3 DNA: TGTGCCAGCAGACTGGGAGCGGGGGAGACCCAGTACTTC
V gene: TRBV2; J gene: TRBJ1-6; D gene: TRBD1; clone size: .; CDR3 protein: CASSPGQGISPLHF; CDR3 DNA: TGTGCCAGCTCTCCGGGACAGGGGATTTCACCCCTCCACTTT
V gene: TRBV3-1; J gene: TRBJ1-2; D gene: .; clone size: many; CDR3 protein: CASSQDPGGNYGYTF; CDR3 DNA: TGTGCCAGCAGCCAAGACCCGGGGGGAAACTATGGCTACACCTTC
V gene: TRBV25-1; J gene: TRBJ2-5; D gene: TRBD1; clone size: few; CDR3 protein: CASTPIQGAGETQYF; CDR3 DNA: TGTGCCAGCACACCAATTCAGGGGGCGGGAGAGACCCAGTACTTC
V gene: TRBV20-1; J gene: TRBJ1-3; D gene: .; clone size: .; CDR3 protein: CSALGEPGSGNTIYF; CDR3 DNA: TGCAGTGCTTTGGGGGAGCCGGGGTCTGGAAACACCATATATTTT
V gene: TRBV7-3; J gene: TRBJ2-1; D gene: TRBD2; clone size: many; CDR3 protein: CASSLNSAGSSYNEQFF; CDR3 DNA: TGTGCCAGCAGCTTAAATTCAGCGGGGAGCTCCTACAATGAGCAGTTCTTC
V gene: TRBV24-1; J gene: TRBJ2-3; D gene: .; clone size: few; CDR3 protein: CATRGTMGTDTQYF; CDR3 DNA: TGTGCCACCAGGGGGACGATGGGCACAGATACGCAGTATTTT
V gene: TRBV19; J gene: TRBJ1-5; D gene: .; clone size: .; CDR3 protein: CASSISKGSSSNQPQHF; CDR3 DNA: TGTGCCAGTAGTATCTCCAAGGGGAGTAGTAGCAATCAGCCCCAGCATTTT
V gene: TRBV10-3; J gene: TRBJ1-2; D gene: .; clone size: .; CDR3 protein: CAITLTRSYGYTF; CDR3 DNA: TGTGCCATCACCCTCACCCGGAGCTATGGCTACACCTTC
V gene: TRBV6-1; J gene: TRBJ2-1; D gene: .; clone size: few; CDR3 protein: CASSEPPSGQFF; CDR3 DNA: TGTGCCAGCAGTGAACCTCCAAGCGGGCAGTTCTTC
V gene: TRBV14; J gene: TRBJ2-7; D gene: .; clone size: many; CDR3 protein: CASSQENRELTVQYF; CDR3 DNA: TGTGCCAGCAGCCAAGAGAATAGGGAACTTACGGTGCAGTACTTC
V gene: TRBV30; J gene: TRBJ1-5; D gene: .; clone size: many; CDR3 protein: CAWSAGLGNQPQHF; CDR3 DNA: TGTGCCTGGAGTGCTGGTTTGGGCAATCAGCCCCAGCATTTT
V gene: TRBV6-2/TRBV6-3; J gene: TRBJ2-1; D gene: .; clone size: many; CDR3 protein: CASTTTTSSEQFF; CDR3 DNA: TGTGCCAGCACCACGACGACTAGTAGTGAGCAGTTCTTC
V gene: TRBV30; J gene: TRBJ2-5; D gene: .; clone size: many; CDR3 protein: CAWSVRSRARTQYF; CDR3 DNA: TGTGCCTGGAGTGTACGTAGCCGCGCAAGGACCCAGTACTTC
V gene: TRBV6-1; J gene: TRBJ2-3; D gene: .; clone size: many; CDR3 protein: CASNGGGTDTQYF; CDR3 DNA: TGTGCCAGCAACGGCGGGGGCACAGATACGCAGTATTTT
V gene: TRBV20-1; J gene: TRBJ2-5; D gene: TRBD2; clone size: many; CDR3 protein: CSAGAGESRETQYF; CDR3 DNA: TGCAGTGCGGGAGCGGGGGAGTCCCGAGAGACCCAGTACTTC
V gene: TRBV19; J gene: TRBJ2-6; D gene: .; clone size: .; CDR3 protein: CASSITGANVLTF; CDR3 DNA: TGTGCCAGTAGTATAACCGGGGCCAACGTCCTGACTTTC
V gene: TRBV29-1; J gene: TRBJ1-2; D gene: TRBD1; clone size: .; CDR3 protein: CSVPWTGEEPNYGYTF; CDR3 DNA: TGCAGCGTCCCCTGGACAGGGGAGGAACCGAACTATGGCTACACCTTC
V gene: TRBV6-4; J gene: TRBJ2-7; D gene: TRBD1; clone size: .; CDR3 protein: CASKQGSPYEQYF; CDR3 DNA: TGTGCCAGCAAACAGGGGTCCCCCTACGAGCAGTACTTC
V gene: TRBV2; J gene: TRBJ1-6; D gene: .; clone size: few; CDR3 protein: CASSEGYNSPLHF; CDR3 DNA: TGTGCCAGCAGTGAGGGGTACAATTCACCCCTCCACTTT
V gene: TRBV7-2; J gene: TRBJ1-2; D gene: .; clone size: .; CDR3 protein: CASSLVLPSGYTF; CDR3 DNA: TGTGCCAGCAGCTTAGTTTTGCCATCTGGCTACACCTTC
V gene: TRBV24-1; J gene: TRBJ1-6; D gene: .; clone size: .; CDR3 protein: CASSFEGLYNSPLHF; CDR3 DNA: TGTGCCAGCAGTTTTGAGGGGCTGTATAATTCACCCCTCCACTTT
V gene: TRBV5-1; J gene: TRBJ2-3; D gene: .; clone size: many; CDR3 protein: CASSLEGFTDTQYF; CDR3 DNA: TGCGCCAGCAGCTTGGAGGGATTTACAGATACGCAGTATTTT
V gene: TRBV6-2/TRBV6-3; J gene: TRBJ2-7; D gene: TRBD1; clone size: .; CDR3 protein: CASSALTGGDEQYF; CDR3 DNA: TGTGCCAGCAGTGCATTGACAGGGGGCGACGAGCAGTACTTC
V gene: TRBV7-8; J gene: TRBJ1-1; D gene: .; clone size: .; CDR3 protein: CASSLSRVGGGMNTEAFF; CDR3 DNA: TGTGCCAGCAGCTTATCCCGCGTCGGGGGCGGCATGAACACTGAAGCTTTCTTT
V gene: TRBV5-1; J gene: TRBJ2-2; D gene: .; clone size: few; CDR3 protein: CASSARTGEDAANTGELFF; CDR3 DNA: TGCGCCAGCAGCGCACGGACTGGGGAAGATGCCGCGAACACCGGGGAGCTGTTTTTT
V gene: TRBV27; J gene: TRBJ2-3; D gene: .; clone size: few; CDR3 protein: CACWTRDTQYF; CDR3 DNA: TGTGCCTGCTGGACTCGGGATACGCAGTATTTT
V gene: TRBV10-1; J gene: TRBJ1-2; D gene: .; clone size: few; CDR3 protein: CASSEGPSYGYTF; CDR3 DNA: TGCGCCAGCAGTGAAGGACCCAGCTATGGCTACACCTTC
V gene: TRBV2; J gene: TRBJ2-1; D gene: .; clone size: many; CDR3 protein: CASSDPRRTYNEQFF; CDR3 DNA: TGTGCCAGCAGTGACCCCAGGAGAACTTACAATGAGCAGTTCTTC
V gene: TRBV20-1; J gene: TRBJ2-3; D gene: .; clone size: .; CDR3 protein: CSATRTRSTDTQYF; CDR3 DNA: TGCAGTGCGACCCGGACCCGTAGCACAGATACGCAGTATTTT
V gene: TRBV2; J gene: TRBJ1-1; D gene: .; clone size: many; CDR3 protein: CASRSDVPEAFF; CDR3 DNA: TGTGCCAGCAGATCGGACGTCCCTGAAGCTTTCTTT
V gene: TRBV2; J gene: TRBJ2-7; D gene: .; clone size: many; CDR3 protein: CASSGGIDGSANEQYF; CDR3 DNA: TGTGCCAGCAGTGGCGGGATAGACGGTTCGGCAAACGAGCAGTACTTC
V gene: TRBV5-4; J gene: TRBJ2-3; D gene: .; clone size: .; CDR3 protein: CASSPDGGGTDTQYF; CDR3 DNA: TGTGCCAGCAGCCCCGATGGGGGTGGCACAGATACGCAGTATTTT
V gene: TRBV7-9; J gene: TRBJ1-5; D gene: .; clone size: .; CDR3 protein: CASSLVSTNQPQHF; CDR3 DNA: TGTGCCAGCAGCTTAGTGTCCACTAATCAGCCCCAGCATTTT
V gene: TRBV11-2; J gene: TRBJ2-1; D gene: TRBD2; clone size: many; CDR3 protein: CASSLTSGSGNEQFF; CDR3 DNA: TGTGCCAGCAGCTTGACTAGCGGGAGTGGGAATGAGCAGTTCTTC